This entry lists 13 T cell receptor beta chains sequenced from one sample in a study of radiation and T cells in renal cell carcinoma. Time point defined: baseline pretreatment blood. Described treatment: 15 Gy SBRT to primary tumor, nephrectomy 4 weeks later. Only in-frame clones appear in the TCRdb table, and some are missing; sequencing was by immunoSEQ multiplex PCR. The sample holds approximately 90,000 clones, approximately 86% seen once. Source: blood, taken from a patient whose treatment included radiotherapy and nephrectomy. The receptors stem from a man in his forties or fifties with renal cell carcinoma.

The gene calls are TRBV9 and TRBJ1-3; D remains unclear. The CDR3 is made up of 14 amino acids. Germline loops: CDR1 SGDLS, CDR2 YYNGEE. Trimming shortened V by 3 bases and J by 0 bases, and 7 bases separated the two germline ends. CDR3 in amino acids: CASSARPSGNTIYF. As DNA, the CDR3 is TGTGCCAGCAGCGCCAGGCCCTCTGGAAACACCATATATTTT.

The J gene is TRBJ2-3, the V gene TRBV7-8; 8 bases match TRBD2. The CDR3 spans 16 residues. J gave up 0 bases and V 1 base, and 3 bases lay outside the gene matches. CDR1 is SGHVS, CDR2 FQNEAQ, per germline. The CDR3 is CASSLGASGSTDTQYF. CDR3 bases: TGTGCCAGCAGCTTAGGAGCTAGCGGGAGCACAGATACGCAGTATTTT.

This CDR3 is CASTVRYEQYF. The CDR3 DNA follows: TGCGCCAGCACAGTCCGCTACGAGCAGTACTTC. J is TRBJ2-7 and V is TRBV10-1; D remains unclear. The germline gives CDR1 WNHNN, CDR2 SYGVQD (reference sequence). Trimming removed 7 bases at V and 3 bases at J, with 7 bases between. This CDR3 has 11 amino acids.

J is TRBJ2-7 and V is TRBV5-1; D might be TRBD1 (7 bases). V lost 2 bases and J lost 3, with 12 bases in between. This CDR3 is 14 amino acids long. In germline, CDR1 is SGHRS, CDR2 YFSETQ. CDR3 amino acids: CASSFQGEVYEQYF. The CDR3, as DNA: TGCGCCAGCAGCTTCCAGGGGGAGGTCTACGAGCAGTACTTC. Drawing the rest from reference TRBV5-1 and TRBJ2-7, the complete variable domain is KAGVTQTPRYLIKTRGQQVTLSCSPISGHRSVSWYQQTPGQGLQFLFEYFSETQRNKGNFPGRFSGRQFSNSRSEMNVSTLELGDSALYLCASSFQGEVYEQYFGPGTRLTVT.

The chain employs TRBV28 and TRBJ1-5; 10 bases line up with TRBD1. V dropped 8 bases and J dropped 1; count of bases not matched to a gene: 17. The CDR3 has 19 amino acids. CDR1 and CDR2 (germline): MDHEN, SYDVKM. The CDR3 DNA follows: TGTGCCAGCGAGAGGGGACAGGGGATCTGGATAGGAAGCAATCAGCCCCAGCATTTT. Encoded protein: CASERGQGIWIGSNQPQHF.

V and J are TRBV9 and TRBJ2-5; D gene uncertain. This CDR3 comprises 13 residues. V shed 4 bases and J shed 0 bases, with 7 bases lying between them. Germline V CDR1 and CDR2: SGDLS, YYNGEE. CDR3 nucleotides: TGTGCCAGCAGCTCCCACGACCAAGAGACCCAGTACTTC. Translation gives CASSSHDQETQYF.

The rearrangement uses TRBV6-1 and TRBJ1-2; maybe TRBD1 (6 bases). Germline CDR1 and CDR2: MNHNS and SASEGT. The V and J ends lost 5 bases and 8 bases respectively, with 21 bases between them. This CDR3 is built from 15 residues. The CDR3 DNA reads as TGTGCCAGCAGTCTAGAGAGGTGGGGGGCTGGAGGCTACACCTTC. This sequence encodes CASSLERWGAGGYTF.

V is TRBV20-1 and J is TRBJ2-1; either TRBD1 or TRBD2 may supply D (5 bases each). Germline V gene sequence: CDR1 DFQATT, CDR2 SNEGSKA (reference sequence). This CDR3 has 11 amino acids. Trimming took off 7 bases at V and 9 bases at J, with 13 bases between the two ends. CDR3 in amino acids: CSGRGVGEQFF. Written as DNA, the CDR3 is TGCAGTGGCCGAGGGGTCGGTGAGCAGTTCTTC.

This clone was found a few times. The chain couples TRBV2 to TRBJ2-1; 12 nucleotides line up with TRBD2. This CDR3 region has 16 residues. J lost 3 bases, V lost 8 bases, and 8 bases had no gene match. Germline V lookup: CDR1 SNHLY, CDR2 FYNNEI. The CDR3 DNA is TGTGCCAGCTTGAAGGGACTAGCGGGCGTCTACAATGAGCAGTTCTTC. This codes for CASLKGLAGVYNEQFF. Combining the CDR3 with reference TRBV2 and TRBJ2-1 gives the whole variable domain EPEVTQTPSHQVTQMGQEVILRCVPISNHLYFYWYRQILGQKVEFLVSFYNNEISEKSEIFDDQFSVERPDGSNFTLKIRSTKLEDSAMYFCASLKGLAGVYNEQFFGPGTRLTVL.

The rearrangement uses TRBV28 and TRBJ1-5, with D perhaps matching TRBD1 (6 bases). Germline loops: CDR1 MDHEN, CDR2 SYDVKM. This CDR3 is 17 amino acids long. With 3 bases removed from V and 0 bases from J, the gap between germline ends came to 15 bases. This CDR3 reads CASSFAGGLYSNQPQHF. As DNA, the CDR3 is TGTGCCAGCAGTTTCGCGGGGGGGCTGTATAGCAATCAGCCCCAGCATTTT.

The chain recombines TRBV7-2 with TRBJ1-1; the D is unclear. The CDR3 runs 13 residues. Germline lookup yields CDR1 SGHTA and CDR2 FQGNSA. Trimming shortened V by 5 bases and J by 3 bases, and 10 bases separated the two germline ends. CDR3 amino acids: CASSLTRDTEAFF. DNA of the CDR3: TGTGCCAGCAGCCTGACCCGGGACACTGAAGCTTTCTTT.

The chain joins TRBV7-3 to TRBJ2-2, with a tentative D call TRBD1 (5 bases). Germline V CDR1 and CDR2: SGHTA, FQGTGA. This CDR3 has 13 amino acids. Trimming took off 6 bases at V and 1 base at J, with 6 bases between the two ends. CDR3 region: CASRDRNTGELFF. CDR3 in DNA: TGTGCCAGCAGAGACAGGAACACCGGGGAGCTGTTTTTT. Full variable domain (outside the CDR3, taken from reference TRBV7-3 and TRBJ2-2): GAGVSQTPSNKVTEKGKYVELRCDPISGHTALYWYRQSLGQGPEFLIYFQGTGAADDSGLPNDRFFAVRPEGSVSTLKIQRTERGDSAVYLCASRDRNTGELFFGEGSRLTVL.

This chain joins TRBV23-1 and TRBJ1-2; the D gene is possibly TRBD1 (5 bases). TRBV23-1 is classed as an ORF, of uncertain function. CDR3 length: 16 residues. V shed 6 bases and J shed 4 bases, with 21 bases lying between them. DNA for the CDR3: TGCGCCAGCAGACGCACCCAGGGAGGGAGATCCTATGGCTACACCTTC. Its translation is CASRRTQGGRSYGYTF.